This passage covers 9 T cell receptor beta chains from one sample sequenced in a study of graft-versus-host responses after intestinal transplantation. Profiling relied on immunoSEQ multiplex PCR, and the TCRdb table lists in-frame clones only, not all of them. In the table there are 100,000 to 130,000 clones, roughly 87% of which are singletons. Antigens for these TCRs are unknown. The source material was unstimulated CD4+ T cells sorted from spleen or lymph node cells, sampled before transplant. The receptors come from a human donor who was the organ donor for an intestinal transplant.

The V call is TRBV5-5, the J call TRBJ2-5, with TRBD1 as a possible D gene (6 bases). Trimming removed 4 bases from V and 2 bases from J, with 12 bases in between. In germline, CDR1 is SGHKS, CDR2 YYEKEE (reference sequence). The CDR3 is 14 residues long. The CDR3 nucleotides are TGTGCCAGCAGCCCCCGGGACACACAAGAGACCCAGTACTTC. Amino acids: CASSPRDTQETQYF.

The CDR3 loop reads CAISRTEPYSGANVLTF. DNA of the CDR3: TGTGCCATCAGCAGGACAGAACCTTACTCTGGGGCCAACGTCCTGACTTTC. V is TRBV10-3 and J is TRBJ2-6, with D tentatively TRBD1 (6 bases). Per germline, CDR1 ENHRY and CDR2 SYGVKD. CDR3 length: 17 residues. Trimming shortened V by 6 bases and J by 0 bases, and 15 bases separated the two germline ends.

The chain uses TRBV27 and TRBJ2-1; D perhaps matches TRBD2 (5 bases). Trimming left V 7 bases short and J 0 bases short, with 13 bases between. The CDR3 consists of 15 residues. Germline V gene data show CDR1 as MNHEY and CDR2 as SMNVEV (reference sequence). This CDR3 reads CASNADWSSYNEQFF. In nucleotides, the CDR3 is TGTGCCAGCAATGCGGACTGGAGCTCCTACAATGAGCAGTTCTTC.

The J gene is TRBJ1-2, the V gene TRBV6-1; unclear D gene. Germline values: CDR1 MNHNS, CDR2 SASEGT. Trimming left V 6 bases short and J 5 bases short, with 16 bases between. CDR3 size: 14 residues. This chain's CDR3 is CASSRNTDIYGYTF. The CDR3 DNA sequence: TGTGCCAGCAGCCGTAATACAGATATATATGGCTACACCTTC.

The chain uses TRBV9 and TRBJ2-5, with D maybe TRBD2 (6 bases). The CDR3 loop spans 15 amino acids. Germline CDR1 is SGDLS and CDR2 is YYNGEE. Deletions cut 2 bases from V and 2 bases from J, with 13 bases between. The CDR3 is CASSVLPGTQETQYF. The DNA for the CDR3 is TGTGCCAGCAGCGTCTTACCGGGGACTCAAGAGACCCAGTACTTC.

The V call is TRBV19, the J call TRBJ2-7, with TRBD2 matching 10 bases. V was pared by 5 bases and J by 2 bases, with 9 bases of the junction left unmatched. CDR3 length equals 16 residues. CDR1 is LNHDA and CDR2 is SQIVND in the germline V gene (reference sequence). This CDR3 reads CASSHLAGAPPYEQYF. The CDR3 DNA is TGTGCCAGTAGTCACCTAGCGGGAGCTCCGCCCTACGAGCAGTACTTC.

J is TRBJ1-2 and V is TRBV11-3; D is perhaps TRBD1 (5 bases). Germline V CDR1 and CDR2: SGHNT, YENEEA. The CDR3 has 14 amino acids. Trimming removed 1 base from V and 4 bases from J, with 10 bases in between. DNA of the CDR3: TGTGCCAGCAGCTTAGGGGAGGGGAGCTATGGCTACACCTTC. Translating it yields CASSLGEGSYGYTF.

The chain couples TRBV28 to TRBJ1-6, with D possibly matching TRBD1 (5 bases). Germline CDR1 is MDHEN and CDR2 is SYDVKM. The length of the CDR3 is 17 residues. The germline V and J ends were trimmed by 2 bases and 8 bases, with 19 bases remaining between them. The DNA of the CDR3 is TGTGCCAGCAGTTTACCATCCGGACACCGGGCGTATTCACCCCTCCACTTT. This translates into CASSLPSGHRAYSPLHF. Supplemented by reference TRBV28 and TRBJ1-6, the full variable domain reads DVKVTQSSRYLVKRTGEKVFLECVQDMDHENMFWYRQDPGLGLRLIYFSYDVKMKEKGDIPEGYSVSREKKERFSLILESASTNQTSMYLCASSLPSGHRAYSPLHFGNGTRLTVT.

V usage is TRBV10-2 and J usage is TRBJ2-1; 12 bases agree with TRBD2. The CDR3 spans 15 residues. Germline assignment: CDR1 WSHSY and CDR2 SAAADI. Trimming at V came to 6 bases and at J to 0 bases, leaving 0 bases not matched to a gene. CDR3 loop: CASRTSGSSYNEQFF. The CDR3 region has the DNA TGCGCCAGCAGGACTAGCGGGAGCTCCTACAATGAGCAGTTCTTC.